Below, 29 T cell receptor beta chains from the same sample are listed, as sequenced in a study of OX40 agonist ivuxolimab in advanced cancers. Data came from immunoSEQ multiplex PCR; TCRdb stores just in-frame clones and leaves some out. The data show roughly 11,000 clones, less than 90% seen once. The source was CD4+ or CD8+ T cells sorted from blood, collected in a trial of the OX40 agonist ivuxolimab. These receptors were collected from an adult with an advanced solid tumor such as melanoma, head and neck, liver or kidney cancer.

The V and J genes are TRBV4-2 and TRBJ2-7, with 9 bases that match TRBD2. This CDR3 is built from 16 residues. Losses at the gene ends were 0 bases for V and 3 bases for J; bases not matched to a gene: 6. CDR1 LGHNA and CDR2 YNFKEQ come from the germline V gene. The CDR3: CASSQEVAGALYEQYF. In DNA, the CDR3 is TGTGCCAGCAGCCAAGAGGTAGCGGGGGCACTCTACGAGCAGTACTTC.

The V gene is TRBV11-3, the J gene TRBJ2-1, with 10 bases lining up with TRBD2. J was trimmed by 8 bases and V by 5 bases; bases with no gene match: 0. This CDR3 contains 12 residues. In germline, CDR1 is SGHNT, CDR2 YENEEA. The CDR3 reads CASSGTSDEQFF. The CDR3 nucleotides are TGTGCCAGCAGCGGGACTAGCGATGAGCAGTTCTTC.

The chain recombines TRBV19 with TRBJ2-1; TRBD2 agrees at 7 bases. Losses at the gene ends were 4 bases for V and 0 bases for J; bases not matched to a gene: 6. The germline V gene encodes CDR1 LNHDA and CDR2 SQIVND (reference sequence). The CDR3 loop spans 16 amino acids. The CDR3 DNA follows: TGTGCCAGTAGTACGTGGGAGGGAGGCTCCTACAATGAGCAGTTCTTC. Its translation is CASSTWEGGSYNEQFF.

The gene calls are TRBV6-1 and TRBJ2-7; 9 bases map to TRBD1. The germline V gene has CDR1 MNHNS and CDR2 SASEGT. The CDR3 is made up of 12 amino acids. V dropped 8 bases and J dropped 6; count of bases not matched to a gene: 5. As DNA, the CDR3 is TGTGCCAGCTTGACACAGGGGGCCGAGCAGTACTTC. Residues: CASLTQGAEQYF.

The rearrangement uses TRBV4-1 and TRBJ2-7; perhaps TRBD1 as D (6 bases). Germline-derived CDR1 and CDR2 are MGHRA and YSYEKL. This CDR3 has 13 residues. The germline V and J ends were trimmed by 5 bases and 0 bases, with 8 bases remaining between them. CDR3 loop: CASSYRDSYEQYF. The CDR3 DNA sequence: TGCGCCAGCAGCTACAGGGACTCCTACGAGCAGTACTTC.

The chain employs TRBV5-4 and TRBJ2-1; 7 positions match TRBD1. Germline CDR1 is SGHNT and CDR2 is YYREEE (reference sequence). J gave up 2 bases and V 2 bases, and 4 bases lay outside the gene matches. The CDR3 consists of 15 residues. CDR3 region: CASSLGDRAYNEQFF. Written as DNA, the CDR3 is TGTGCCAGCAGCTTAGGCGACAGGGCCTACAATGAGCAGTTCTTC.

Notes on this clone: A read error is likely here: a far larger clone is one base away. J is TRBJ1-6 and V is TRBV4-2; no clear D gene. The CDR3 is made up of 13 amino acids. The V and J ends lost 0 bases and 11 bases respectively, with 8 bases between them. Looked up from germline, CDR1 is LGHNA and CDR2 is YNFKEQ. The CDR3, as DNA: TGTGCCAGCAGCCAAGAACCCACGCCACCCCTCCACTTT. Encoded protein: CASSQEPTPPLHF.

The chain has TRBV7-3 and TRBJ2-1; a possible D gene is TRBD1 (6 bases). The CDR3 has 15 residues. The germline V gene encodes CDR1 SGHTA and CDR2 FQGTGA. Trimming pared 4 bases from V and 2 bases from J, leaving 12 bases between. The CDR3 DNA is TGTGCCAGCAGCTCGGACAGAATCCCCTACAATGAGCAGTTCTTC. The encoded protein is CASSSDRIPYNEQFF.

Here the CDR3 reads CASSSVDSQETQYF. The DNA of the CDR3 is TGTGCCAGCAGCTCTGTGGACAGCCAAGAGACCCAGTACTTC. V usage is TRBV7-9 and J usage is TRBJ2-5, with D possibly TRBD1 on 6 matching bases. This CDR3 is built from 14 residues. The V end was cut by 4 bases, the J end by 1 base, with 10 bases between. CDR1 is SEHNR, CDR2 FQNEAQ, per germline (reference sequence).

This clone was observed a handful of times. The chain carries TRBV13 and TRBJ2-5, with unresolved D. This CDR3 region has 12 residues. CDR1 PRHDT and CDR2 FYEKMQ come from the germline V gene (reference sequence). With 5 bases removed from V and 3 bases from J, the gap between germline ends came to 7 bases. CDR3 nucleotide sequence: TGTGCCAGCAGCCCCCCGGAAGAGACCCAGTACTTC. Its protein product is CASSPPEETQYF.

The V gene is TRBV5-6, the J gene TRBJ2-7; D remains ambiguous. This CDR3 is 12 amino acids long. Germline-derived CDR1 and CDR2 are SGHDT and YYEEEE. V lost 0 bases and J 6 bases, leaving 7 bases between the germline ends. CDR3 DNA sequence: TGTGCCAGCAGCTTGGGTAGTGGCGAGCAGTACTTC. Its translation is CASSLGSGEQYF. Full variable domain (missing parts from reference TRBV5-6 and TRBJ2-7): DAGVTQSPTHLIKTRGQQVTLRCSPKSGHDTVSWYQQALGQGPQFIFQYYEEEERQRGNFPDRFSGHQFPNYSSELNVNALLLGDSALYLCASSLGSGEQYFGPGTRLTVT.

V is TRBV6-4 and J is TRBJ2-1; 12 bases match TRBD2. With V trimmed by 3 bases and J by 4 bases, 1 base remained unmatched. There are 15 residues in the CDR3. The V gene's germline CDR1 is MRHNA and CDR2 SNTAGT. The CDR3 loop is CASSETSGGYNEQFF. For the CDR3, the DNA is TGTGCCAGCAGTGAAACTAGCGGGGGGTACAATGAGCAGTTCTTC.

This clone was detected only once. This chain links TRBV10-3 with TRBJ2-3; 8 positions agree with TRBD2. Trimming at V came to 8 bases and at J to 2 bases, leaving 6 bases not matched to a gene. The CDR3 is 14 amino acids. Germline lookup yields CDR1 ENHRY and CDR2 SYGVKD. The CDR3 sequence: CAISGTSPTDTQYF. The CDR3 DNA reads as TGTGCCATCTCCGGGACTAGTCCCACAGATACGCAGTATTTT.

V and J are TRBV6-6 and TRBJ2-2; 7 bases map to TRBD2. J was trimmed by 7 bases and V by 7 bases; bases with no gene match: 3. This CDR3 is built from 12 residues. Germline CDR1 reads MNHNY; CDR2 reads SVGAGI (reference sequence). CDR3 sequence: CASKAGDGELFF. As DNA, the CDR3 is TGTGCCAGCAAGGCGGGAGACGGGGAGCTGTTTTTT.

This clone was seen a single time. The genes are TRBV27 and TRBJ2-7, with D possibly matching TRBD2 (7 bases). This CDR3 comprises 15 residues. The germline gives CDR1 MNHEY, CDR2 SMNVEV (reference sequence). Trimming shortened V by 4 bases and J by 0 bases, and 13 bases separated the two germline ends. The CDR3 is CASSWGGPGSYEQYF. The CDR3 region has the DNA TGTGCCAGCAGTTGGGGGGGCCCGGGCTCCTACGAGCAGTACTTC.

This chain connects TRBV4-1 to TRBJ2-7; maybe TRBD1 (6 bases). The germline gives CDR1 MGHRA, CDR2 YSYEKL. This CDR3 is 15 amino acids long. The ends were cut back, 4 bases at V and 0 bases at J, with 13 bases in the middle. CDR3 residues: CASSPRTESSYEQYF. DNA of the CDR3: TGCGCCAGCAGCCCACGGACAGAGAGCTCCTACGAGCAGTACTTC.

This clone was seen once. The rearrangement links TRBV11-3 to TRBJ2-5; D uncertain. V was clipped by 6 bases and J by 0 bases, with 8 bases between them. Germline V CDR1 and CDR2: SGHNT, YENEEA. The CDR3 contains 13 residues. CDR3 nucleotide sequence: TGTGCCAGCAGGGGCCAAGACCAAGAGACCCAGTACTTC. Translated: CASRGQDQETQYF.

The V and J genes are TRBV12-5 and TRBJ2-7, with 8 positions matching TRBD2. Germline assignment: CDR1 LGHNT and CDR2 FRNRAP. The trim removed 6 bases at V and 3 bases at J, leaving 4 bases unmatched. This CDR3 has 13 residues. CDR3 coding DNA: TGTGCTAGTGGCACAGGGACTAGCTACGAGCAGTACTTC. It encodes CASGTGTSYEQYF.

This chain links TRBV5-1 with TRBJ2-5; D uncertain. CDR1 SGHRS and CDR2 YFSETQ come from the germline V gene. Trimming left V 2 bases short and J 2 bases short, with 16 bases between. The CDR3 covers 16 residues. The CDR3: CASSFNPLHVQETQYF. In DNA, the CDR3 is TGCGCCAGCAGCTTCAATCCCTTGCACGTTCAAGAGACCCAGTACTTC.

About this clone: Compared with germline, one end of the junction differs, possibly owing to a read error. This rearrangement joins TRBV7-2 to TRBJ2-5, with TRBD2 identical over 7 bases. The CDR3 sequence is 15 residues long. Germline CDR1 is SGHTA and CDR2 is FQGNSA. CDR3 region: CASSSLAGDQGTQYF. The CDR3 region has the DNA TGTGCCAGCAGCTCCCTGGCGGGGGATCAAGGGACCCAGTACTTC.

This clone was seen a single time. V usage is TRBV15 and J usage is TRBJ2-3; D possibly corresponds to TRBD1 (5 bases). Per the germline V gene, CDR1 is LNHNV and CDR2 is YYDKDF (reference sequence). The CDR3 has 18 residues. V was shortened by 1 base and J by 0 bases, with 17 bases between the two germline ends. The CDR3 bases are TGTGCCACCAGCAGAGTTCCACCTCGACAGTCTAGCACAGATACGCAGTATTTT. Translation gives CATSRVPPRQSSTDTQYF.

The chain has TRBV7-9 and TRBJ2-1, with 7 positions matching TRBD1. This CDR3 is built from 15 residues. With 1 base clipped from V and 2 bases from J, the junction kept 2 bases outside the gene matches. The germline CDR1 and CDR2 sequences are SEHNR and FQNEAQ (reference sequence). The CDR3 spells CASSLGDRAYNEQFF. CDR3 coding DNA: TGTGCCAGCAGCTTAGGCGACAGGGCCTACAATGAGCAGTTCTTC. The full variable domain, rest sourced from reference TRBV7-9 and TRBJ2-1, is DTGVSQNPRHKITKRGQNVTFRCDPISEHNRLYWYRQTLGQGPEFLTYFQNEAQLEKSRLLSDRFSAERPKGSFSTLEIQRTEQGDSAMYLCASSLGDRAYNEQFFGPGTRLTVL.

The rearrangement joins TRBV4-2 to TRBJ2-1; D gene ambiguous. CDR3 length equals 12 residues. Trimming took off 0 bases at V and 7 bases at J, with 4 bases between the two ends. Germline V gives CDR1 LGHNA, CDR2 YNFKEQ. DNA of the CDR3: TGTGCCAGCAGCCAAGACACGAATGAGCAGTTCTTC. It encodes CASSQDTNEQFF.

This chain joins TRBV27 and TRBJ1-1, with no clear D. CDR3 length: 14 amino acids. Germline loops: CDR1 MNHEY, CDR2 SMNVEV (reference sequence). Trimming removed 2 bases at V and 0 bases at J, with 7 bases between. This chain's CDR3 is CASSLTMMNTEAFF. CDR3 bases: TGTGCCAGCAGTTTAACGATGATGAACACTGAAGCTTTCTTT.

This chain uses TRBV19 with TRBJ1-5; tentative D call: TRBD1 (5 bases). The CDR3 runs to 15 residues. V lost 3 bases to trimming and J lost 3 bases, with 12 bases between them. Germline CDR1 LNHDA, CDR2 SQIVND (reference sequence). The CDR3 sequence: CASSISWGDNQPQHF. The CDR3 DNA sequence: TGTGCCAGTAGTATTTCATGGGGCGACAATCAGCCCCAGCATTTT. Complete variable domain (other parts from reference TRBV19 and TRBJ1-5): DGGITQSPKYLFRKEGQNVTLSCEQNLNHDAMYWYRQDPGQGLRLIYYSQIVNDFQKGDIAEGYSVSREKKESFPLTVTSAQKNPTAFYLCASSISWGDNQPQHFGDGTRLSIL.

This sequence joins TRBV25-1 and TRBJ1-2; 8 bases are shared with TRBD1. With 2 bases clipped from V and 5 bases from J, the junction kept 13 bases outside the gene matches. The CDR3 runs to 17 residues. CDR1 MGHDK and CDR2 SYGVNS come from the germline V gene. The CDR3 spells CASSEPPDREGLYGYTF. The CDR3, as DNA: TGTGCCAGCAGTGAACCCCCGGACAGGGAGGGGTTGTATGGCTACACCTTC.

The J gene is TRBJ2-7, the V gene TRBV4-2; 8 positions match TRBD2. The CDR3 is made up of 16 amino acids. V gave up 3 bases and J gave up 5 bases; unmatched junction bases: 12. The germline gives CDR1 LGHNA, CDR2 YNFKEQ. The CDR3 reads CASSHEIAGMGNEQYF. CDR3 in DNA: TGTGCCAGCAGCCATGAAATAGCGGGAATGGGAAACGAGCAGTACTTC.

As concerns this clone: Other DNA sequences from this sample encode an identical CDR3 as well. This rearrangement joins TRBV18 to TRBJ2-2; a weak D match, TRBD1 (5 bases). Trimming pared 6 bases from V and 4 bases from J, leaving 15 bases between. Per the germline V gene, CDR1 is KGHSH and CDR2 is LQKENI. The CDR3 has 15 residues. The CDR3 loop reads CASSPLDDSTGELFF. The CDR3 region has the DNA TGTGCCAGCTCTCCCCTAGACGACAGCACCGGGGAGCTGTTTTTT.

The chain couples TRBV19 to TRBJ2-2, with D tentatively TRBD2 (6 bases). Per the germline V gene, CDR1 is LNHDA and CDR2 is SQIVND (reference sequence). The CDR3 loop spans 14 amino acids. Trimming took off 2 bases at V and 8 bases at J, with 12 bases between the two ends. This chain's CDR3 is CASSIPGLTGELFF. The CDR3 region has the DNA TGTGCCAGTAGTATACCAGGACTAACGGGGGAGCTGTTTTTT.